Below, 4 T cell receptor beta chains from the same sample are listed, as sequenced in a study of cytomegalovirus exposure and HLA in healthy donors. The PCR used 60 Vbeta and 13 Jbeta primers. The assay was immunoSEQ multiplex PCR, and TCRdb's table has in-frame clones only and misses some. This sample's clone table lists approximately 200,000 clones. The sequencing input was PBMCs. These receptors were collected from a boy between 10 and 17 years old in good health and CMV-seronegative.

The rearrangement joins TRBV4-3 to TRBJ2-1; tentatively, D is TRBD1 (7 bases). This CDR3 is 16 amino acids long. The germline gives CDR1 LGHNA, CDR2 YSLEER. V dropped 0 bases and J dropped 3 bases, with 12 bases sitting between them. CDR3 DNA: TGCGCCAGCAGCCAAGATCTCCAGGGGGGCTACAATGAGCAGTTCTTC. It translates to CASSQDLQGGYNEQFF.

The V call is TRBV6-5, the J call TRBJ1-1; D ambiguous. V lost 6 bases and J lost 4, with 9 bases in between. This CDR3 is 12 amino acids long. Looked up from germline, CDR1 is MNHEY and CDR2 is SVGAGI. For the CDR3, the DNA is TGTGCCAGCAGCGAGGTGAGCACTGAAGCTTTCTTT. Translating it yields CASSEVSTEAFF.

The CDR3 reads CASPGQPEVNTGELFF. CDR3 bases: TGTGCATCCCCGGGACAGCCTGAAGTTAACACCGGGGAGCTGTTTTTT. This rearrangement joins TRBV30 to TRBJ2-2, with 7 bases that match TRBD1. There are 16 residues in the CDR3. Germline values: CDR1 GTSNPN, CDR2 SVGIG (reference sequence).

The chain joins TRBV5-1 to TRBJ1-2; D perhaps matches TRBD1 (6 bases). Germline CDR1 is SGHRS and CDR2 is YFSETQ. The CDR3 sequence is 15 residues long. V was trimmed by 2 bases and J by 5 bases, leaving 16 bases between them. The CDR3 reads CASSFFEGVEYGYTF. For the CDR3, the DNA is TGCGCCAGCAGCTTTTTTGAGGGGGTTGAGTATGGCTACACCTTC.